The 10 T cell receptor beta chains listed next were all sequenced from one sample in a study of cytomegalovirus exposure and HLA in healthy donors. Amplification used 60 Vbeta primers and 13 Jbeta primers. The repertoire was sequenced with immunoSEQ multiplex PCR; TCRdb's copy has only in-frame clones and lacks some. The repertoire holds 110,000 to 150,000 clones, with 78% as singletons. Source material: PBMCs. These receptors all stem from a female donor in good health and CMV-seronegative.

This clone was seen a few times. The genes are TRBV5-1 and TRBJ2-5, with D perhaps TRBD1 (5 bases). The length of the CDR3 is 14 residues. Germline CDR1 SGHRS, CDR2 YFSETQ. V was pared by 2 bases and J by 5 bases, with 13 bases between. In nucleotides, the CDR3 is TGCGCCAGCAGCTTCAGTCAGGGTAGGGAGACCCAGTACTTC. Its translation: CASSFSQGRETQYF.

The chain recombines TRBV7-2 with TRBJ1-4, with D tentatively TRBD1 (6 bases). V lost 3 bases to trimming and J lost 3 bases, with 8 bases between them. Germline V gives CDR1 SGHTA, CDR2 FQGNSA. The CDR3 runs to 14 residues. The CDR3 is CASSFRGPNEKLFF. DNA of the CDR3: TGTGCCAGCAGCTTCAGGGGACCTAATGAAAAACTGTTTTTT.

This clone was seen a handful of times. The gene calls are TRBV15 and TRBJ1-1, with D hard to call. The length of the CDR3 is 13 residues. Looked up from germline, CDR1 is LNHNV and CDR2 is YYDKDF (reference sequence). Trimming cost V 4 bases and J 4 bases, with 10 bases left between them. The CDR3 region is CATSITLSTEAFF. In DNA, the CDR3 is TGTGCCACCAGCATCACCCTCAGCACTGAAGCTTTCTTT.

The rearrangement links TRBV6-1 to TRBJ1-2; 9 bases align to TRBD1. V lost 6 bases to trimming and J lost 2 bases; unmatched junction nucleotides: 7. The CDR3 totals 15 residues. Looked up from germline, CDR1 is MNHNS and CDR2 is SASEGT. CDR3 nucleotides: TGTGCCAGCAGCCTCGACAGGGGGGGAAACTATGGCTACACCTTC. Translated, it gives CASSLDRGGNYGYTF.

This chain links TRBV18 with TRBJ1-5, with TRBD1 matching over 7 bases. This CDR3 comprises 15 residues. Germline V gives CDR1 KGHSH, CDR2 LQKENI. V lost 3 bases, J lost 5 bases, and 7 bases stayed unmatched. The CDR3 coding sequence is TGTGCCAGCTCACCGAGCCGGGACAGAGATCAGCCCCAGCATTTT. Translating gives CASSPSRDRDQPQHF.

This clone was counted only a few times. This chain links TRBV5-4 with TRBJ2-7; no clear D. Germline lookup yields CDR1 SGHNT and CDR2 YYREEE (reference sequence). V was pared by 5 bases and J by 2 bases, with 14 bases between. The length of the CDR3 is 14 residues. CDR3 sequence: CASSTQAAAYEQYF. The CDR3 nucleotides read TGTGCCAGCAGTACCCAAGCCGCCGCCTACGAGCAGTACTTC.

The genes are TRBV11-2 and TRBJ2-7; TRBD1 matches 7 bases. This CDR3 has 13 residues. Germline loops: CDR1 SGHAT, CDR2 FQNNGV. V shed 5 bases and J 5 bases; nucleotides not matched to a gene: 6. Written as DNA, the CDR3 is TGTGCCAGCAGCCCGACAGGGATGAACGAGCAGTACTTC. Encoded protein: CASSPTGMNEQYF.

The CDR3: CASSFTGTADTQYF. The CDR3 nucleotides read TGTGCCAGCAGCTTTACCGGGACAGCAGATACGCAGTATTTT. The chain has TRBV7-9 and TRBJ2-3; 7 bases are shared with TRBD1. V shed 3 bases, J shed 4 bases, and the junction held 4 bases outside the gene matches. This CDR3 is built from 14 residues. Germline V CDR1 and CDR2: SEHNR, FQNEAQ (reference sequence).

The chain has TRBV6-5 and TRBJ1-2; possible D gene TRBD1, 6 bases. CDR1 and CDR2 (germline): MNHEY, SVGAGI. Trimming left V 0 bases short and J 8 bases short, with 19 bases between. This CDR3 is built from 16 residues. The CDR3 is CASSYSRGREGGGYTF. As DNA, the CDR3 is TGTGCCAGCAGTTACTCGAGAGGGCGTGAAGGGGGAGGCTACACCTTC.

This clone was counted at least ten times. This CDR3 is also generated by other DNA sequences in the sample. The chain couples TRBV4-1 to TRBJ2-7, with D tentatively TRBD1 (6 bases). Germline V gene sequence: CDR1 MGHRA, CDR2 YSYEKL. This CDR3 contains 17 residues. Trimming removed 0 bases at V and 2 bases at J, with 17 bases between. CDR3 amino acids: CASSQEPPGHGAYEQYF. The DNA of the CDR3 is TGCGCCAGCAGCCAAGAACCACCGGGACACGGAGCCTACGAGCAGTACTTC.